Below, 31 T cell receptor beta chains from the same sample are listed, as sequenced in a study of blood T cells in healthy people across ages. For the second PCR, which ran for 7 to 11 cycles, a sample-barcoded 5' primer and a J-beta primer mix were used. In TCRdb, the 5' RACE reads were re-called with MiXCR into one record per CDR3 protein. The sample has approximately 690,000 distinct CDR3 sequences, around 41% seen once; the top ten hold around 30%. Sequences were obtained from blood. The receptors come from a man older than 75 in good health.

There are many counts of this clonotype. The V call is TRBV7-2, the J call TRBJ2-5, with 7 nucleotides matching TRBD2. The CDR3 loop spans 14 amino acids. The V gene's germline CDR1 is SGHTA and CDR2 FQGNSA. The trim removed 5 bases at V and 2 bases at J, leaving 5 bases unmatched. The CDR3 protein is CASSRAGRQETQYF. DNA of the CDR3: TGTGCCAGCAGCCGAGCGGGGCGGCAAGAGACCCAGTACTTC.

This chain uses TRBV11-3 with TRBJ2-3, with 12 bases lining up with TRBD2. V shed 5 bases and J 3 bases; nucleotides not matched to a gene: 6. This CDR3 has 16 residues. CDR1 SGHNT and CDR2 YENEEA come from the germline V gene. The CDR3 nucleotides are TGTGCCAGCAGCCAGAGACTAGCGGGGGTGACAGATACGCAGTATTTT. Protein product: CASSQRLAGVTDTQYF.

The gene calls are TRBV6-5 and TRBJ2-2; no firm D call. Germline V gene sequence: CDR1 MNHEY, CDR2 SVGAGI. This CDR3 contains 13 residues. The ends were cut back, 6 bases at V and 0 bases at J, with 5 bases in the middle. The CDR3 protein is CASRRPNTGELFF. CDR3 nucleotides: TGTGCCAGCAGGCGACCGAACACCGGGGAGCTGTTTTTT.

This clonotype came up a few times. The chain links TRBV21-1 to TRBJ2-2. TRBV21-1 is annotated as a pseudogene. The length of the CDR3 is 13 residues. The CDR3 region has the DNA TGTGCCAGCATCGGCAGGACCACCGGGGAGCTGTTTTTT. Protein: CASIGRTTGELFF.

The chain joins TRBV6-2 or TRBV6-3 to TRBJ2-4; no definite D call. This CDR3 region has 14 residues. Trimming shortened V by 5 bases and J by 0 bases, and 8 bases separated the two germline ends. Germline CDR1 and CDR2: MNHEY and SVGEGT. The CDR3 DNA reads as TGTGCCAGCAGTGGTCGTGGAGCCAAAAACATTCAGTACTTC. It is translated as CASSGRGAKNIQYF.

This rearrangement joins TRBV4-1 to TRBJ1-2; no firm D call. This CDR3 contains 15 residues. V was trimmed by 1 base and J by 7 bases, leaving 16 bases between them. Germline V CDR1 and CDR2: MGHRA, YSYEKL. CDR3 bases: TGCGCCAGCAGCCAAGTAAAGCACACAGCTGGTGGCTACACCTTC. Protein sequence: CASSQVKHTAGGYTF.

The V call is TRBV28, the J call TRBJ2-5, with TRBD2 identical over 10 bases. CDR3 length: 14 amino acids. CDR1 and CDR2 (germline): MDHEN, SYDVKM. Unmatched junction bases numbered 4, after V lost 5 bases and J lost 4 bases. This CDR3 reads CASSGGLARETQYF. The CDR3, as DNA: TGTGCCAGCAGTGGGGGACTAGCGAGAGAGACCCAGTACTTC.

This clonotype was recorded a few times. This sequence joins TRBV12-3 or TRBV12-4 and TRBJ2-5, with 9 bases identical to TRBD1. The V segment lost 7 bases and the J segment 6 bases; nucleotides outside the gene matches: 9. The CDR3 extends over 14 amino acids. Here the CDR3 reads CASTVGGQGQTQYF. For the CDR3, the DNA is TGTGCCAGCACTGTTGGGGGACAGGGCCAGACCCAGTACTTC.

This clonotype has just a few counts. The chain employs TRBV7-2 and TRBJ2-7; 8 nucleotides line up with TRBD1. The V gene end was trimmed by 0 bases and the J gene end by 2 bases; junction bases not matched to a gene: 6. Germline V gives CDR1 SGHTA, CDR2 FQGNSA. The CDR3 is 16 amino acids. CDR3 nucleotides: TGTGCCAGCAGCTTAGCGGTGACAGGGGTTACCTACGAGCAGTACTTC. The encoded protein is CASSLAVTGVTYEQYF.

CDR3 DNA: TGTGCCAGCAGGGCTGGCGGGAACCAGGGCGAGCAGTACTTC. This encodes CASRAGGNQGEQYF. The genes are TRBV6-2 or TRBV6-3 and TRBJ2-5, with D perhaps TRBD2 (6 bases). The end of the DNA aligns better with TRBJ2-7, so the J call may be wrong. This CDR3 spans 14 amino acids. CDR1 is MNHEY, CDR2 SVGEGT, per germline.

This clonotype turned up a few times. The chain combines TRBV7-2 with TRBJ1-2, with D possibly TRBD1 on 6 matching bases. Germline V gene lookup returns CDR1 SGHTA and CDR2 FQGNSA. The CDR3 has 14 residues. Trimming cost V 3 bases and J 7 bases, with 15 bases left between them. CDR3 residues: CASSFDGRGGGYTF. In DNA form, the CDR3 reads TGTGCCAGCAGCTTTGATGGCAGGGGTGGTGGCTACACCTTC.

CDR3 amino acids: CASSLRREAYNEQFF. CDR3 sequence (DNA): TGTGCCAGCAGCTTACGGCGGGAAGCCTACAATGAGCAGTTCTTC. This sequence joins TRBV7-2 and TRBJ2-1; a possible D gene is TRBD2 (6 bases). Germline values: CDR1 SGHTA, CDR2 FQGNSA. The CDR3 has 15 residues. Deletions cut 2 bases from V and 2 bases from J, with 10 bases between.

The sample holds a few counts of this clonotype. CDR3 DNA: TGTGCCAGCAGTTACCGGACCCACACAGATACGCAGTATTTT. Translated, it gives CASSYRTHTDTQYF. V usage is TRBV6-5 and J usage is TRBJ2-3; no firm D call. The CDR3 has 14 residues. Germline CDR1 and CDR2: MNHEY and SVGAGI. V shed 2 bases and J shed 2 bases, with 8 bases lying between them.

This clonotype has ten or more counts. This chain connects TRBV6-5 to TRBJ2-7; D gene ambiguous. The germline V gene encodes CDR1 MNHEY and CDR2 SVGAGI. V was cut by 4 bases and J by 0 bases, with 10 bases left in between. The CDR3 covers 14 residues. CDR3 bases: TGTGCCAGCAGTTCTGACCGGAGCTCCTACGAGCAGTACTTC. It translates to CASSSDRSSYEQYF.

This chain joins TRBV3-1 and TRBJ2-7; 15 bases fit TRBD2. V shed 0 bases, J shed 1 base, and the junction held 7 bases outside the gene matches. The CDR3 loop spans 19 amino acids. Per germline, CDR1 LGHDT and CDR2 YNNKEL (reference sequence). CDR3 region: CASSQDSGTSGGRSYEQYF. CDR3 DNA sequence: TGTGCCAGCAGCCAAGACTCCGGGACTAGCGGGGGGAGATCCTACGAGCAGTACTTC.

This clonotype was seen ten or more times. The V gene is TRBV27, the J gene TRBJ2-3; no clear D gene. The CDR3 is made up of 12 amino acids. V was trimmed by 4 bases and J by 6 bases, leaving 8 bases between them. Per germline, CDR1 MNHEY and CDR2 SMNVEV (reference sequence). This CDR3 is CASSSLGDTQYF. The CDR3 bases are TGTGCCAGCAGTTCCCTCGGGGATACGCAGTATTTT.

The chain joins TRBV5-1 to TRBJ2-1; 11 nucleotides line up with TRBD2. The CDR3 is 15 amino acids. V shed 3 bases, J shed 7 bases, and the junction held 6 bases outside the gene matches. Per the germline V gene, CDR1 is SGHRS and CDR2 is YFSETQ. The DNA of the CDR3 is TGCGCCAGCAGCTATATAGCGGGGGGGCGTAATGAGCAGTTCTTC. This codes for CASSYIAGGRNEQFF.

As to this clonotype: A clone one base away is much larger, so this may be a read error. The chain carries TRBV9 and TRBJ2-5; D gene uncertain. The germline CDR1 and CDR2 sequences are SGDLS and YYNGEE. Deletions cut 0 bases from V and 11 bases from J, with 17 bases between. The CDR3 length is 14 residues. The CDR3 DNA reads TGTGCCAGCAGCGTAGTCCCTGAAGCTCATGAGCAGTACTTC. This sequence encodes CASSVVPEAHEQYF.

This clonotype was found many times. The chain employs TRBV10-1 and TRBJ2-5; D might be TRBD1 or TRBD2, each matching 6 bases. V was shortened by 6 bases and J by 1 base, with 12 bases between the two germline ends. This CDR3 contains 14 residues. Germline CDR1 and CDR2: WNHNN and SYGVQD (reference sequence). This CDR3 reads CASSHGGGQETQYF. The CDR3 region has the DNA TGCGCCAGCAGCCATGGAGGGGGCCAAGAGACCCAGTACTTC.

The chain recombines TRBV19 with TRBJ2-7, with TRBD1 matching over 7 bases. With V trimmed by 6 bases and J by 2 bases, 7 bases remained unmatched. CDR3 size: 14 residues. CDR1 and CDR2 (germline): LNHDA, SQIVND (reference sequence). The CDR3 loop reads CASSGQVYPYEQYF. DNA of the CDR3: TGTGCCAGTAGCGGACAGGTCTACCCCTACGAGCAGTACTTC.

In DNA form, the CDR3 reads TGTGCCACCAGTGATCCGCGACGGAACTATGGCTACACCTTC. This codes for CATSDPRRNYGYTF. The chain has TRBV24-1 and TRBJ1-2; D is unclear. Trimming stripped 3 bases from V and 2 bases from J, with 9 bases between. CDR1 is KGHDR and CDR2 is SFDVKD in the germline V gene. The CDR3 spans 14 residues.

This clonotype was observed many times. The V gene is TRBV20-1, the J gene TRBJ1-2; 9 bases are shared with TRBD1. The trim removed 1 base at V and 4 bases at J, leaving 1 base unmatched. The length of the CDR3 is 13 residues. The germline V gene has CDR1 DFQATT and CDR2 SNEGSKA (reference sequence). Here the CDR3 reads CSARVTGGYGYTF. The CDR3 DNA follows: TGCAGTGCTAGAGTGACAGGGGGCTATGGCTACACCTTC.

This clonotype has only a few counts. This sequence joins TRBV7-6 and TRBJ2-2, with D tentatively TRBD1 (6 bases). CDR3 length: 15 residues. The V end lost 5 bases, the J end lost 3 bases, and 13 bases lay between the germline ends. CDR1 and CDR2 (germline): SGHVS, FNYEAQ. CDR3 sequence (DNA): TGTGCCAGCAGCCTACTGGGGGCCGACACCGGGGAGCTGTTTTTT. Its protein product is CASSLLGADTGELFF.

The rearrangement joins TRBV30 to TRBJ1-4, with D perhaps TRBD1 (6 bases). Germline V gene data show CDR1 as GTSNPN and CDR2 as SVGIG (reference sequence). This CDR3 is built from 17 residues. V lost 0 bases and J 5 bases, leaving 19 bases between the germline ends. The CDR3 loop reads CAWSVQGPRLSNEKLFF. The DNA for the CDR3 is TGTGCCTGGAGTGTACAGGGACCGCGACTCTCGAATGAAAAACTGTTTTTT.

In its sample, this clonotype was seen a few times. This chain's CDR3 is CASSRRSSGNADTQYF. As DNA, the CDR3 is TGTGCCAGCAGCCGCAGATCTAGCGGGAATGCAGATACGCAGTATTTT. The chain employs TRBV12-3 or TRBV12-4 and TRBJ2-3; 9 nucleotides agree with TRBD2. This CDR3 has 16 amino acids. V gave up 6 bases and J gave up 4 bases; unmatched junction bases: 11.

Of note for this clonotype: In this CDR3 the conserved last residue, phenylalanine or tryptophan, is missing, so a read error is likely. This rearrangement joins TRBV20-1 to TRBJ2-7; 8 nucleotides agree with TRBD1. Trimming cost V 6 bases and J 7 bases; bases outside gene matches: 14. The CDR3 is made up of 14 amino acids. Germline assignment: CDR1 DFQATT and CDR2 SNEGSKA (reference sequence). The CDR3 spells CSAPRRQGANEQYC. As DNA, the CDR3 is TGCAGTGCCCCTCGGAGGCAGGGGGCGAATGAGCAGTACTGC.

This clonotype came up a few times. This rearrangement joins TRBV4-2 to TRBJ2-2; D may correspond to TRBD1 or TRBD2 (5 bases each). V was pared by 0 bases and J by 5 bases, with 16 bases between. The CDR3 is made up of 17 amino acids. CDR1 LGHNA and CDR2 YNFKEQ come from the germline V gene. CDR3 amino acids: CASSQEEARVKTGELFF. DNA of the CDR3: TGTGCCAGCAGCCAAGAGGAGGCCAGGGTTAAGACCGGGGAGCTGTTTTTT.

On this clonotype: This clone may be a read error of a much larger clone one base away. The CDR3 loop reads CSYQGPEDYGHTF. DNA of the CDR3: TGCAGTTACCAGGGACCCGAGGACTATGGCCACACCTTC. V and J are TRBV20-1 and TRBJ1-2; TRBD1 might be the D (5 bases). This CDR3 spans 13 amino acids. The germline V gene has CDR1 DFQATT and CDR2 SNEGSKA (reference sequence).

In its sample, this clonotype was seen a few times. The CDR3 DNA reads TGTGCCAGCAGGGGGGACTTCCTCTCTGGAAACACCATATATTTT. Translated, it gives CASRGDFLSGNTIYF. The V gene is TRBV6-5, the J gene TRBJ1-3; tentatively, D is TRBD1 (5 bases). The CDR3 covers 15 residues. Trimming cost V 6 bases and J 0 bases, with 12 bases left between them. Germline CDR1 MNHEY, CDR2 SVGAGI.

The CDR3 DNA reads TGTGCCAGCAGCTTGGTAGTAGGGTCAGGCGAGCAGTACTTC. It translates to CASSLVVGSGEQYF. The chain couples TRBV5-6 to TRBJ2-7; no definite D call. This CDR3 is 14 amino acids long. Trimming took 0 bases from V and 6 from J, leaving 13 bases between them. From germline, CDR1 is SGHDT and CDR2 YYEEEE.

The chain recombines TRBV14 with TRBJ2-5; no clear D gene. This CDR3 region has 14 residues. Germline-derived CDR1 and CDR2 are SGHDN and FVKESK. V was cut by 2 bases and J by 3 bases, with 10 bases left in between. The CDR3 DNA reads as TGTGCCAGCAGCCAAAAGATCTGGAAAGAGACCCAGTACTTC. Its protein product is CASSQKIWKETQYF.